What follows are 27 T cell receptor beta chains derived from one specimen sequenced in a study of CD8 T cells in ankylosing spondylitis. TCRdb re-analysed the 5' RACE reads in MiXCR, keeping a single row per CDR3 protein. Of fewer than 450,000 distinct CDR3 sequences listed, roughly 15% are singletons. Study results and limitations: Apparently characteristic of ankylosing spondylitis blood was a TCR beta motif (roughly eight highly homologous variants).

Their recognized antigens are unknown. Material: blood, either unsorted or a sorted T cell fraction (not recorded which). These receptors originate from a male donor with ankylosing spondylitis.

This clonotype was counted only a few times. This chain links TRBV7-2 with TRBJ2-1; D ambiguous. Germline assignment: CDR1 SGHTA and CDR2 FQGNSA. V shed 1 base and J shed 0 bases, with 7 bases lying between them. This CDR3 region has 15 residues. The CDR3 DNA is TGTGCCAGCAGCTTAGGCCCCATCTCCTACAATGAGCAGTTCTTC. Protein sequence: CASSLGPISYNEQFF.

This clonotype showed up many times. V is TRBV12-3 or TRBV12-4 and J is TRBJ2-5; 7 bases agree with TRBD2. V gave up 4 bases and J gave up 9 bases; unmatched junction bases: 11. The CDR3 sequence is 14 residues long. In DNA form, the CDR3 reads TGTGCCAGCAGTTCCGGGGGAGCGGCGGGGGCCCAGTACTTC. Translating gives CASSSGGAAGAQYF.

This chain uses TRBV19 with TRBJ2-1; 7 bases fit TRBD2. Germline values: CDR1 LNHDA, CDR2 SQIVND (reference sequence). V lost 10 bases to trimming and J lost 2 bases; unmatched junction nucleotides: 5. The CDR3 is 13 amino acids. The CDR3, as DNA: TGTGCCACCCGCGGGAGAGCCTACAATGAGCAGTTCTTC. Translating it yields CATRGRAYNEQFF.

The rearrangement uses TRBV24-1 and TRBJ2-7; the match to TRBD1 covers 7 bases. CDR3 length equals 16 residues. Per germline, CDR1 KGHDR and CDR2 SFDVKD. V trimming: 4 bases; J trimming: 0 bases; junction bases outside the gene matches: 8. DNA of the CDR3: TGTGCCACCAGTGACCCCCCGACAGGGAGCTCCTACGAGCAGTACTTC. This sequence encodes CATSDPPTGSSYEQYF.

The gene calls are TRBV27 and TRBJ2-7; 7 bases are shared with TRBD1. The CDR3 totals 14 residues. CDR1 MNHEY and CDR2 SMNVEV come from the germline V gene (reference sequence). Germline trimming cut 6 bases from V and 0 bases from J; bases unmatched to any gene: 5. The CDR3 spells CASRPRDSSYEQYF. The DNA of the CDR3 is TGTGCCAGCAGACCCCGGGACAGCTCCTACGAGCAGTACTTC.

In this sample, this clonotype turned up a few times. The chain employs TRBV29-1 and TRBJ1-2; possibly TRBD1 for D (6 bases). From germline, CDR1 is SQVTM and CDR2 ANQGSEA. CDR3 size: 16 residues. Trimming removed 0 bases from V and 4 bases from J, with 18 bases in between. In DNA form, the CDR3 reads TGCAGCGTTGAAGAAGTCTGGGGGGCGCGAGGCTATGGCTACACCTTC. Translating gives CSVEEVWGARGYGYTF.

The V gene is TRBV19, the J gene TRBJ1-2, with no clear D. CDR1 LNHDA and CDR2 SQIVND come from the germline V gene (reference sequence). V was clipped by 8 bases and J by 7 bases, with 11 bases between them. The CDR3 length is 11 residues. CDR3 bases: TGTGCCAGTTCACAATTGTTTGGCTACACCTTC. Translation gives CASSQLFGYTF. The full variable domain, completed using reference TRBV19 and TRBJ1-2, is DGGITQSPKYLFRKEGQNVTLSCEQNLNHDAMYWYRQDPGQGLRLIYYSQIVNDFQKGDIAEGYSVSREKKESFPLTVTSAQKNPTAFYLCASSQLFGYTFGSGTRLTVV.

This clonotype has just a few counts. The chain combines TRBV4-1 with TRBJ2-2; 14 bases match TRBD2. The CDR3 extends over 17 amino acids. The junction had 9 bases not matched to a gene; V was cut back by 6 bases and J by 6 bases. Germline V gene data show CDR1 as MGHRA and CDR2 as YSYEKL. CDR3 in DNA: TGCGCCAGCAGGAGGGGACTAGCGGGAGAAGGGGCCGGGGAGCTGTTTTTT. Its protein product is CASRRGLAGEGAGELFF.

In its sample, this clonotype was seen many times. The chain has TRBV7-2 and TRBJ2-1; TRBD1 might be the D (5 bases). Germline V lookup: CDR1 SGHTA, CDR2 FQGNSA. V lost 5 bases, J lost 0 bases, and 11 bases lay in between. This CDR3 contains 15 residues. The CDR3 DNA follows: TGTGCCAGCAGCCGACAGAGCATCTCCTACAATGAGCAGTTCTTC. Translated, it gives CASSRQSISYNEQFF.

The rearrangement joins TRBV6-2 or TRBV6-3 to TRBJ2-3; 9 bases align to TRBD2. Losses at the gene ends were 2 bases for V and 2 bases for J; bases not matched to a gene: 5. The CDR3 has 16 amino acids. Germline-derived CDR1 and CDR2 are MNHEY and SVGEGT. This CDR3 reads CASSYSLAGNTDTQYF. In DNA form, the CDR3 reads TGTGCCAGCAGTTACAGTCTAGCGGGGAACACAGATACGCAGTATTTT.

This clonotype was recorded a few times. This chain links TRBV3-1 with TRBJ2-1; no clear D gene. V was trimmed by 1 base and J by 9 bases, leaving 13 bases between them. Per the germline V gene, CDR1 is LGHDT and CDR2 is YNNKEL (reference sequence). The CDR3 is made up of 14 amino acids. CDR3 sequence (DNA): TGTGCCAGCAGCCAAGGGGGTAGTTCGGGTGAGCAGTTCTTC. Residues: CASSQGGSSGEQFF.

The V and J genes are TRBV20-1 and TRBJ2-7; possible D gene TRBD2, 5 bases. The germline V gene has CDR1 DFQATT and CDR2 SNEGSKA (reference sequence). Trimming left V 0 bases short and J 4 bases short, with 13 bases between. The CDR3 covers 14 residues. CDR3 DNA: TGCAGTGCTAGAGAACCGGGAAGAACTTACGAGCAGTACTTC. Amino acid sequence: CSAREPGRTYEQYF.

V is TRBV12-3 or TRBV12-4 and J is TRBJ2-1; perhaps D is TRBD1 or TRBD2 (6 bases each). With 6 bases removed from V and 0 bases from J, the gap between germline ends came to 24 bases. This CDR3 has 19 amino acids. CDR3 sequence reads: CASSPRGLNPTRSYNEQFF. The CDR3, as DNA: TGTGCCAGCAGCCCCAGGGGACTTAACCCCACTCGCTCCTACAATGAGCAGTTCTTC.

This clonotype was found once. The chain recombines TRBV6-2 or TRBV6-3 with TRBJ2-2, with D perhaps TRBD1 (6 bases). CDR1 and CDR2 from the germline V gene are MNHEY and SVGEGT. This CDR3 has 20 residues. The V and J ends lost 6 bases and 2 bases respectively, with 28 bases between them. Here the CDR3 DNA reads TGTGCCAGCAGGGGATCGGGGCAGGGGTTTTCGGCCCTCAACACCGGGGAGCTGTTTTTT. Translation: CASRGSGQGFSALNTGELFF.

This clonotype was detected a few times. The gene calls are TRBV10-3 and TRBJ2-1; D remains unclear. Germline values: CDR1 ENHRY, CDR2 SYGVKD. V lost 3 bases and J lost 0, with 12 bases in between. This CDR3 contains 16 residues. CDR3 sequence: CAISELPPSSYNEQFF. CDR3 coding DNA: TGTGCCATCAGTGAACTTCCGCCGAGCTCCTACAATGAGCAGTTCTTC.

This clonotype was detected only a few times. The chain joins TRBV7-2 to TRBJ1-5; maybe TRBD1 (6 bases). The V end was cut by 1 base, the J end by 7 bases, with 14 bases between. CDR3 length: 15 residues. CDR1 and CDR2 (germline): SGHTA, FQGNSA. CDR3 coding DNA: TGTGCCAGCAGCTTAGGGGGGGGGGCAGAGCAGCCCCAGCATTTT. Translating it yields CASSLGGGAEQPQHF.

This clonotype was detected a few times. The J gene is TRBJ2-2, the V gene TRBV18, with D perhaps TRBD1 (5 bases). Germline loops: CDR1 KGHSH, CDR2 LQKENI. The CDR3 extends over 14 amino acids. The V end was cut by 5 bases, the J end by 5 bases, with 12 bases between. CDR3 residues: CASSATKGTGELFF. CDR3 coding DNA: TGTGCCAGCTCAGCTACCAAGGGGACCGGGGAGCTGTTTTTT.

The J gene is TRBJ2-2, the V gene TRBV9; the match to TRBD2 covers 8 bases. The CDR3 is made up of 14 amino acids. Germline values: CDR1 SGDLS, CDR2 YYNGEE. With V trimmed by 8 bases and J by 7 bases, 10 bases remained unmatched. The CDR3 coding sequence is TGTGCCAGTGCGTCCCGGGAGGGAAGCGGGGAGCTGTTTTTT. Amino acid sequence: CASASREGSGELFF.

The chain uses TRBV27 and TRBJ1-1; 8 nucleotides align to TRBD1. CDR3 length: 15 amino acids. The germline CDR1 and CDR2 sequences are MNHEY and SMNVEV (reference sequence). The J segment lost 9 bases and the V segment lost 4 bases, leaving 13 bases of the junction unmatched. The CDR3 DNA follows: TGTGCCAGCAGTTCCCCTGGGACAGGTCTCCAGAAAGCTTTCTTT. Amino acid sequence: CASSSPGTGLQKAFF.

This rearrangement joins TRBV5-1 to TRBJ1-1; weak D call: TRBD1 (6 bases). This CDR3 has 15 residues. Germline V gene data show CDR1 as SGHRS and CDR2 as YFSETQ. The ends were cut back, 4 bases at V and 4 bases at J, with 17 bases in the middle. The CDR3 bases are TGCGCCAGCAGCGGAGTACAGGGAGGTATCACTGAAGCTTTCTTT. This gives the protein CASSGVQGGITEAFF.

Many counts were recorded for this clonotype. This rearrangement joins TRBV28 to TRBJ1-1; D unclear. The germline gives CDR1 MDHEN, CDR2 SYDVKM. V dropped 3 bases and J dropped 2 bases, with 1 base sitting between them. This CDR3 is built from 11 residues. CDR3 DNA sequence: TGTGCCAGCAGTTTCAACACTGAAGCTTTCTTT. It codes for CASSFNTEAFF.

The CDR3 coding sequence is TGTGCCACCAGTAGAAACAGGGGAGAGACCCAGTACTTC. Its protein is CATSRNRGETQYF. This chain connects TRBV15 to TRBJ2-5, with TRBD1 identical over 7 bases. V was clipped by 6 bases and J by 4 bases; unmatched bases: 5. Germline V gene lookup returns CDR1 LNHNV and CDR2 YYDKDF (reference sequence). The CDR3 spans 13 residues.

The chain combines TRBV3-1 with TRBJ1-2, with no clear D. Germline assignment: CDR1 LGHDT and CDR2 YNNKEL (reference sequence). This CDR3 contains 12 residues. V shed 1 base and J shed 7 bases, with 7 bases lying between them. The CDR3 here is CASSQGRSGYTF. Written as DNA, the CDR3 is TGTGCCAGCAGCCAAGGAAGGTCTGGCTACACCTTC.

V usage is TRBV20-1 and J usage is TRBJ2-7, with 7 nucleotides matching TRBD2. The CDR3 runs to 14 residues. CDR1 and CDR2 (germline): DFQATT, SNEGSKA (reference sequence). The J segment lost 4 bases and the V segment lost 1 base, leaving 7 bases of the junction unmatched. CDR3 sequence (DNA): TGCAGTGCTAGAGGCGGGAGTATTGTTTACGAGCAGTACTTC. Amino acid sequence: CSARGGSIVYEQYF.

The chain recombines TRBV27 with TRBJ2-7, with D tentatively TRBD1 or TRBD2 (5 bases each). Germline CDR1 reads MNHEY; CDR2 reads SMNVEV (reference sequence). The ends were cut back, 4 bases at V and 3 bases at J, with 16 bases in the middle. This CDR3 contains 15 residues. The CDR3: CASSSPELGDYEQYF. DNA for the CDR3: TGTGCCAGCAGTTCCCCGGAGTTGGGGGACTACGAGCAGTACTTC.

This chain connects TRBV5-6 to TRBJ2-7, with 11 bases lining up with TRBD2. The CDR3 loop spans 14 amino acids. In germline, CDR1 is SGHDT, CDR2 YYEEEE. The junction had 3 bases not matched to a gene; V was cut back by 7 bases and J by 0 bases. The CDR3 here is CASVAGGSSYEQYF. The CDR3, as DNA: TGTGCCAGCGTAGCGGGGGGGAGCTCCTACGAGCAGTACTTC.

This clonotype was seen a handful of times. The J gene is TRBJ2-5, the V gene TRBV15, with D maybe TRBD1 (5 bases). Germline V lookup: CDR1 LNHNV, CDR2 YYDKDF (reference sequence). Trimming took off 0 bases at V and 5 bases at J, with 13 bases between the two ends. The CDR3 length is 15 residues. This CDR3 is CATSREGRVGETQYF. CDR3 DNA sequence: TGTGCCACCAGCAGAGAGGGCAGGGTGGGGGAGACCCAGTACTTC.